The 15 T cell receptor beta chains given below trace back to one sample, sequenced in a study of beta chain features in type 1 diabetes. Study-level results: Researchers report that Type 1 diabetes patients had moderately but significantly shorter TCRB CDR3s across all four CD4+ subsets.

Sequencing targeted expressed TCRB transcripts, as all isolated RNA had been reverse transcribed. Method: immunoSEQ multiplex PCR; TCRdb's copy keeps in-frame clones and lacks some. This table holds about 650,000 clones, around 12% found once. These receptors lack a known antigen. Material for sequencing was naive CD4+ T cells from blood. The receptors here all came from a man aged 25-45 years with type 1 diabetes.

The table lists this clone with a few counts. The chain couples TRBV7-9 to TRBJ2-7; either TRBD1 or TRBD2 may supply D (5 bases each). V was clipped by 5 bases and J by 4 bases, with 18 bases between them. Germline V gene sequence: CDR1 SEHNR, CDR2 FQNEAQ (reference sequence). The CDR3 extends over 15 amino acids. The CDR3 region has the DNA TGTGCCAGCAGCATTCTCGTGCAGGGAGCATACGAGCAGTACTTC. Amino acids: CASSILVQGAYEQYF.

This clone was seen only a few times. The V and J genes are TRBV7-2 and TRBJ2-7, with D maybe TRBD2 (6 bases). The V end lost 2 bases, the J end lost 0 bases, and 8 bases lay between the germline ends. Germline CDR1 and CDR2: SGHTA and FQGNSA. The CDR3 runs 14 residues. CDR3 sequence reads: CASSLLASSYEQYF. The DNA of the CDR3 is TGTGCCAGCAGCTTACTAGCGAGCTCCTACGAGCAGTACTTC.

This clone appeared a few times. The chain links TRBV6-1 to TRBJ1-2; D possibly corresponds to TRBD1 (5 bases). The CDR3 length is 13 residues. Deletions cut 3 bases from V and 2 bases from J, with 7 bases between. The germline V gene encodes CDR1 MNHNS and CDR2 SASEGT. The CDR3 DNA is TGTGCCAGCAGTGATCGGGGCAACTATGGCTACACCTTC. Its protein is CASSDRGNYGYTF.

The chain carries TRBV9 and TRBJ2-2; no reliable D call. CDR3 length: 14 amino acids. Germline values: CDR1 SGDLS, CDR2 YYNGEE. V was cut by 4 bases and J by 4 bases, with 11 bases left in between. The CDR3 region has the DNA TGTGCCAGCAGCCCTCAACAGAGCACCGGGGAGCTGTTTTTT. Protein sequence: CASSPQQSTGELFF.

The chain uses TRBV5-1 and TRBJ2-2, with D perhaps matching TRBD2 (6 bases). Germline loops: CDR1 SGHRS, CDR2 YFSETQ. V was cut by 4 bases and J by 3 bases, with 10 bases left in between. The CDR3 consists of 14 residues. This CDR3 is CASSPPGDTGELFF. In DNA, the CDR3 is TGCGCCAGCAGCCCCCCGGGGGACACCGGGGAGCTGTTTTTT.

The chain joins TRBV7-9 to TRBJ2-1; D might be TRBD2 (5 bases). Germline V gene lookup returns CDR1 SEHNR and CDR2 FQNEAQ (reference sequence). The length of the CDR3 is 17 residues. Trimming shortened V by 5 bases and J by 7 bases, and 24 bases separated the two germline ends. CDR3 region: CASSTENGVKGRNEQFF. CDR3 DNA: TGTGCCAGCAGCACCGAGAACGGGGTTAAGGGTAGGAATGAGCAGTTCTTC. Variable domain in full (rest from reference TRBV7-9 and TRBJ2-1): DTGVSQNPRHKITKRGQNVTFRCDPISEHNRLYWYRQTLGQGPEFLTYFQNEAQLEKSRLLSDRFSAERPKGSFSTLEIQRTEQGDSAMYLCASSTENGVKGRNEQFFGPGTRLTVL.

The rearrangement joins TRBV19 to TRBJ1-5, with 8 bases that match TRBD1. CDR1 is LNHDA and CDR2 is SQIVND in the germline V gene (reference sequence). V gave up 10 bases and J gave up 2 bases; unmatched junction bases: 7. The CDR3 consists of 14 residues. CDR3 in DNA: TGTGCCACTAGCGGACAGGGAGGCAATCAGCCCCAGCATTTT. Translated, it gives CATSGQGGNQPQHF.

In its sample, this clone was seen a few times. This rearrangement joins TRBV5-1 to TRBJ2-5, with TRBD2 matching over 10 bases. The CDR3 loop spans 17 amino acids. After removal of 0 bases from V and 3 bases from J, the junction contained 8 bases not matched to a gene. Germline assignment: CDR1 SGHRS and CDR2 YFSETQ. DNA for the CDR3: TGCGCCAGCAGCTTGGTAGCGGGGGGTTCGATGGAAGAGACCCAGTACTTC. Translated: CASSLVAGGSMEETQYF.

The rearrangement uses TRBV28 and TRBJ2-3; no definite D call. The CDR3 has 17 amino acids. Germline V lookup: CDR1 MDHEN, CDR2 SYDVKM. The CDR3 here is CATKTYSARSNTDTQYF. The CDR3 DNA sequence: TGTGCTACGAAGACTTACAGCGCCCGTTCGAACACAGATACGCAGTATTTT.

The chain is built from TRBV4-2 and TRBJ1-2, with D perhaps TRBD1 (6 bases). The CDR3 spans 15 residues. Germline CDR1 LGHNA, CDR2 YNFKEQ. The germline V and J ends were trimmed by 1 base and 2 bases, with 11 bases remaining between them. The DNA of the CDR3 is TGTGCCAGCAGCCAAGGTGACAGGCTGAACTATGGCTACACCTTC. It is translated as CASSQGDRLNYGYTF.

The CDR3 DNA reads as TGTGCCAGCAGCTCAGGGACCTGGGAGCTGTTTTTT. It yields the protein CASSSGTWELFF. V is TRBV7-9 and J is TRBJ2-2, with D perhaps matching TRBD1 or TRBD2 (5 bases each). The CDR3 has 12 amino acids. V lost 4 bases to trimming and J lost 9 bases, with 9 bases between them. CDR1 is SEHNR and CDR2 is FQNEAQ in the germline V gene (reference sequence).

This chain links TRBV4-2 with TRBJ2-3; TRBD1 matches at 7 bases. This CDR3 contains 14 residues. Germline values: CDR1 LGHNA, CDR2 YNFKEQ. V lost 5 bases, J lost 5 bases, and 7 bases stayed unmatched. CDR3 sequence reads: CASSLRQGEDTQYF. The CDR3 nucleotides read TGTGCCAGCAGCTTACGACAGGGCGAAGATACGCAGTATTTT.

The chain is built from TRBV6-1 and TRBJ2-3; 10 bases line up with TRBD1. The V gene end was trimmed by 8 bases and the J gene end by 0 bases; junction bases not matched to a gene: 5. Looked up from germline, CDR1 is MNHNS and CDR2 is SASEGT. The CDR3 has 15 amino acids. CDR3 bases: TGTGCCAGCTCCCGACAGGGGGCGAGCACAGATACGCAGTATTTT. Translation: CASSRQGASTDTQYF.

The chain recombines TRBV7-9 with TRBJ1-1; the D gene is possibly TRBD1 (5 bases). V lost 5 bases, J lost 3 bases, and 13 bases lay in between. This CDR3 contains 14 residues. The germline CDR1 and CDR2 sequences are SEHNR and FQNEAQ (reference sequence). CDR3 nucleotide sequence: TGTGCCAGCAGCCTCCAGGGTTTGGACACTGAAGCTTTCTTT. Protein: CASSLQGLDTEAFF.

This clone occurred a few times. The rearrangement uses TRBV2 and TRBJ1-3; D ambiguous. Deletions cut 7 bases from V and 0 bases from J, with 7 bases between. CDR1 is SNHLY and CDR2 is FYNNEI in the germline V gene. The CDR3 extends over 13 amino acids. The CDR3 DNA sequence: TGTGCCAGCAACCCGTCCTCTGGAAACACCATATATTTT. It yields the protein CASNPSSGNTIYF.